This TCR delta chain was retrieved from a study of gamma-delta T cells after stem cell transplantation (dated by TCRdb to the mid-2010s). The CDR3, from cysteine to phenylalanine, totals 23 residues. CDR1 NSMFDY and CDR2 ISSIKDK were looked up in the germline V gene. The method behind the library was RT-PCR. Instrument on record: Illumina MiSeq. TCRdb called clones from the public reads with CATT, and repeated DNA sequences were later combined into one row. This sample comprises 1,500 to 2,000 delta-chain clones, about 5% of them detected only once. About 50% of the sample lies in the top ten. This clone occurred a few times. It has no known antigen specificity. Because the CDR3's place on the DNA is in doubt, the DNA is left out and the CDR3 is given as listed by TCRdb.

This clonotype was obtained from a human donor. It is not recorded whose cells these are; they may come from a transplant donor. The specimen was gamma-delta T cells. The rearranged chain carries TRAV29/DV5 and TRDJ1; TRDD3, as called in the table, went unchecked against the DNA. Here the CDR3 is given as CSVLLCSKRDGTGGLTYTDKLIF.